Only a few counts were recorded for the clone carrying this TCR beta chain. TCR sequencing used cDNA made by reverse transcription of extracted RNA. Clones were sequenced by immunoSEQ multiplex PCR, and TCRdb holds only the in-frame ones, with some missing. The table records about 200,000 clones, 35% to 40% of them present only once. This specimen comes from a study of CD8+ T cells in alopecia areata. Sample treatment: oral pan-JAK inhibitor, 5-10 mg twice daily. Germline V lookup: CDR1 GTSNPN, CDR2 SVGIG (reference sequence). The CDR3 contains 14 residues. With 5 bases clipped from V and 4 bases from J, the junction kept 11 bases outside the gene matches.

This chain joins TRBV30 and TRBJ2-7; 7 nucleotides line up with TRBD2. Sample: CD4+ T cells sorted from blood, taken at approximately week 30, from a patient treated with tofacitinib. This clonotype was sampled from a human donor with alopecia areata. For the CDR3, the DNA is TGTGCCTGGGGGGAGGGAGCGACCCCTTACGAGCAGTACTTC. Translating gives CAWGEGATPYEQYF.